The 25 T cell receptor beta chains reported below all come from one sample, sequenced in a study of PD-1 blockade in classical Hodgkin lymphoma. The sample's time point: newly diagnosed, previously untreated cHL patient sample. Magnetic negative selection of thawed PBMCs was the method by which CD4+ T cells were purified. Data came from immunoSEQ multiplex PCR; TCRdb stores just in-frame clones and leaves some out. The data show about 34,000 clones, roughly 89% seen once. Sequencing was done on a sample of CD4+ T cells from blood. The receptors originated from a human donor with classical Hodgkin lymphoma.

V and J are TRBV19 and TRBJ1-5; TRBD1 agrees at 7 bases. With 3 bases clipped from V and 9 bases from J, the junction kept 17 bases outside the gene matches. Germline CDR1 reads LNHDA; CDR2 reads SQIVND (reference sequence). CDR3 length: 17 residues. The CDR3 DNA follows: TGTGCCAGTAGTATCGACAGGGAACGGACTTCATTAGGGCCCCAGCATTTT. Translation: CASSIDRERTSLGPQHF.

This clone was found a few times. The chain joins TRBV6-5 to TRBJ1-2; TRBD1 aligns across 8 bases. CDR3 size: 15 residues. Per the germline V gene, CDR1 is MNHEY and CDR2 is SVGAGI. V shed 6 bases, J shed 3 bases, and the junction held 9 bases outside the gene matches. The chain's CDR3 is CASSQRQGTDYGYTF. DNA for the CDR3: TGTGCCAGCAGCCAGAGACAGGGGACGGACTATGGCTACACCTTC.

The genes are TRBV28 and TRBJ1-2; D not resolved. Germline-derived CDR1 and CDR2 are MDHEN and SYDVKM. The CDR3 is made up of 13 amino acids. V gave up 2 bases and J gave up 8 bases, with 12 bases separating them. The CDR3 sequence is CASSLNREEGYTF. The CDR3 DNA is TGTGCCAGCAGTTTAAACCGGGAGGAAGGCTACACCTTC.

The chain employs TRBV5-1 and TRBJ1-1; D remains ambiguous. Germline V gene lookup returns CDR1 SGHRS and CDR2 YFSETQ. The CDR3 loop spans 13 amino acids. The germline V and J ends were trimmed by 4 bases and 1 base, with 8 bases remaining between them. CDR3 sequence reads: CASSQAGNTEAFF. DNA of the CDR3: TGCGCCAGCAGCCAGGCCGGGAACACTGAAGCTTTCTTT.

The chain carries TRBV29-1 and TRBJ1-4, with a possible D match to TRBD1 (6 bases). Per germline, CDR1 SQVTM and CDR2 ANQGSEA. V was pared by 3 bases and J by 3 bases, with 8 bases between. The CDR3 has 13 residues. DNA of the CDR3: TGCAGCGTTGAGGGGGCGGCTAATGAAAAACTGTTTTTT. Translation: CSVEGAANEKLFF.

The J gene is TRBJ1-6, the V gene TRBV7-2; D gene unclear. V dropped 5 bases and J dropped 13 bases, with 15 bases sitting between them. The CDR3 has 13 amino acids. In germline, CDR1 is SGHTA, CDR2 FQGNSA. The CDR3 loop reads CASSPPQVLPLHF. Here the CDR3 DNA reads TGTGCCAGCAGCCCCCCCCAAGTCTTGCCCCTCCACTTT.

This clone was found once. This chain joins TRBV19 and TRBJ1-5, with D unclear. Germline V gene data show CDR1 as LNHDA and CDR2 as SQIVND (reference sequence). V lost 3 bases, J lost 1 base, and 10 bases lay in between. The CDR3 runs 15 residues. CDR3 DNA: TGTGCCAGTAGTATGGACGGTTCGAGCAATCAGCCCCAGCATTTT. Translated, it gives CASSMDGSSNQPQHF.

The J gene is TRBJ1-1, the V gene TRBV6-5, with a weak D call TRBD1 (5 bases). V was clipped by 0 bases and J by 6 bases, with 8 bases between them. The germline V gene has CDR1 MNHEY and CDR2 SVGAGI. The CDR3 has 13 amino acids. CDR3 sequence reads: CASSYSRGSEAFF. The CDR3 DNA reads TGTGCCAGCAGTTACTCGAGGGGCTCTGAAGCTTTCTTT.

The chain employs TRBV7-9 and TRBJ1-4; the match to TRBD1 covers 7 bases. The length of the CDR3 is 17 residues. The germline gives CDR1 SEHNR, CDR2 FQNEAQ (reference sequence). V was clipped by 5 bases and J by 0 bases; unmatched bases: 9. The CDR3: CASSRGTAVATNEKLFF. The CDR3 DNA is TGTGCCAGCAGCCGCGGGACAGCCGTTGCAACTAATGAAAAACTGTTTTTT.

The rearrangement uses TRBV5-1 and TRBJ1-1; D gene ambiguous. Germline loops: CDR1 SGHRS, CDR2 YFSETQ. V gave up 2 bases and J gave up 4 bases, with 15 bases separating them. There are 15 residues in the CDR3. In DNA form, the CDR3 reads TGCGCCAGCAGCTTCCCCGGGGTGCGGGGCACTGAAGCTTTCTTT. It codes for CASSFPGVRGTEAFF.

This clone appeared a single time. The chain carries TRBV27 and TRBJ2-7; 7 bases are shared with TRBD1. Germline V gene sequence: CDR1 MNHEY, CDR2 SMNVEV (reference sequence). This CDR3 contains 14 residues. J lost 1 base, V lost 4 bases, and 4 bases had no gene match. Written as DNA, the CDR3 is TGTGCCAGCAGTTCCACGGGACAGTCCTACGAGCAGTACTTC. Its translation: CASSSTGQSYEQYF.

The chain is built from TRBV29-1 and TRBJ2-5; tentatively, D is TRBD1 or TRBD2 (6 bases each). Trimming removed 4 bases at V and 12 bases at J, with 18 bases between. The CDR3 length is 12 residues. Germline CDR1 and CDR2: SQVTM and ANQGSEA. CDR3 coding DNA: TGCAGCGTTGCGGGGGCCACTAGCTCAGAGTACTTC. This translates into CSVAGATSSEYF.

V gene TRBV4-1 combines with J gene TRBJ1-5; D gene unclear. Germline CDR1 reads MGHRA; CDR2 reads YSYEKL. Trimming removed 5 bases from V and 0 bases from J, with 8 bases in between. CDR3 length equals 14 residues. The CDR3 nucleotides read TGCGCCAGCAGCGGCGGATATAGCAATCAGCCCCAGCATTTT. This codes for CASSGGYSNQPQHF.

CDR3 nucleotides: TGTGCCAGCAGCTTACTAGGGGCGAACACTGAAGCTTTCTTT. Encoded protein: CASSLLGANTEAFF. V is TRBV7-9 and J is TRBJ1-1; D possibly corresponds to TRBD1 (5 bases). Per germline, CDR1 SEHNR and CDR2 FQNEAQ (reference sequence). V shed 2 bases and J shed 1 base, with 8 bases lying between them. This CDR3 is built from 14 residues.

The count of this clone is one. The chain links TRBV6-1 to TRBJ1-5, with D possibly TRBD1 on 5 matching bases. Germline loops: CDR1 MNHNS, CDR2 SASEGT. This CDR3 spans 15 amino acids. With 6 bases removed from V and 4 bases from J, the gap between germline ends came to 16 bases. The CDR3 DNA follows: TGTGCCAGCAGCGGGGGTGGATTGGGAAATCAGCCCCAGCATTTT. This encodes CASSGGGLGNQPQHF.

The chain recombines TRBV5-4 with TRBJ2-2; unclear D gene. V was cut by 3 bases and J by 5 bases, with 8 bases left in between. CDR1 is SGHNT and CDR2 is YYREEE in the germline V gene (reference sequence). CDR3 length: 13 amino acids. The CDR3 sequence: CASSSRETGELFF. CDR3 coding DNA: TGTGCCAGCAGCTCCCGCGAGACCGGGGAGCTGTTTTTT.

V and J are TRBV6-1 and TRBJ1-2; D call uncertain. The CDR3 is made up of 13 amino acids. CDR1 and CDR2 from the germline V gene are MNHNS and SASEGT. Trimming took off 6 bases at V and 8 bases at J, with 16 bases between the two ends. The CDR3 DNA sequence: TGTGCCAGCAGGGCGGACCTTTCCCGAGGCTACACCTTC. It specifies CASRADLSRGYTF.

V is TRBV18 and J is TRBJ2-1; no reliable D call. The ends were cut back, 4 bases at V and 6 bases at J, with 10 bases in the middle. CDR3 length: 13 residues. Germline values: CDR1 KGHSH, CDR2 LQKENI. The CDR3 nucleotides read TGTGCCAGCTCACAAGAGACTCGCAATGAGCAGTTCTTC. Translated: CASSQETRNEQFF.

A few counts support this clone. The sample carries other DNA sequences with the same CDR3. The chain is built from TRBV20-1 and TRBJ1-1; D gene uncertain. V was cut by 3 bases and J by 2 bases, with 4 bases left in between. This CDR3 is 11 amino acids long. Looked up from germline, CDR1 is DFQATT and CDR2 is SNEGSKA (reference sequence). In DNA form, the CDR3 reads TGCAGTGCTAGGAGAAACACTGAAGCTTTCTTT. Its translation: CSARRNTEAFF.

This chain uses TRBV5-1 with TRBJ2-2; 7 bases are a match to TRBD1. Trimming at V came to 4 bases and at J to 7 bases, leaving 7 bases not matched to a gene. Germline V gene sequence: CDR1 SGHRS, CDR2 YFSETQ. The CDR3 totals 14 residues. CDR3 sequence (DNA): TGCGCCAGCAGCGCCGACAGGGCCGACGGGGAGCTGTTTTTT. Its protein product is CASSADRADGELFF. Full variable domain (outside the CDR3, taken from reference TRBV5-1 and TRBJ2-2): KAGVTQTPRYLIKTRGQQVTLSCSPISGHRSVSWYQQTPGQGLQFLFEYFSETQRNKGNFPGRFSGRQFSNSRSEMNVSTLELGDSALYLCASSADRADGELFFGEGSRLTVL.

The V and J genes are TRBV28 and TRBJ2-3; 7 bases map to TRBD2. CDR3 length equals 14 residues. V lost 3 bases to trimming and J lost 4 bases; unmatched junction nucleotides: 4. CDR1 is MDHEN, CDR2 SYDVKM, per germline. CDR3 nucleotide sequence: TGTGCCAGCAGTTTCGGCGGGAGACCAGATACGCAGTATTTT. Protein sequence: CASSFGGRPDTQYF.

The rearrangement joins TRBV5-1 to TRBJ2-5; maybe TRBD2 (6 bases). Germline V CDR1 and CDR2: SGHRS, YFSETQ. CDR3 length: 15 residues. V was pared by 4 bases and J by 5 bases, with 18 bases between. CDR3 sequence (DNA): TGCGCCAGCAGCATCCTCTTAGGAGGGCGGGAGACCCAGTACTTC. This encodes CASSILLGGRETQYF.

The chain uses TRBV7-9 and TRBJ1-5; TRBD1 might be the D (5 bases). The CDR3 is 13 residues long. The V end lost 5 bases, the J end lost 10 bases, and 15 bases lay between the germline ends. Germline V lookup: CDR1 SEHNR, CDR2 FQNEAQ (reference sequence). For the CDR3, the DNA is TGTGCCAGCAGCCCGGGGCAGCAGGGACCCCAGCATTTT. Its protein product is CASSPGQQGPQHF.

The V and J genes are TRBV6-5 and TRBJ2-7; weak D call: TRBD1 (5 bases). The CDR3 runs to 14 residues. Germline CDR1 reads MNHEY; CDR2 reads SVGAGI. The V gene lost 6 bases and the J gene lost 7 bases, with 19 bases spanning the gap. The CDR3: CASSPVGMGREQYF. DNA for the CDR3: TGTGCCAGCAGCCCGGTTGGGATGGGGCGTGAGCAGTACTTC.

This rearrangement joins TRBV2 to TRBJ1-1; maybe TRBD1 (5 bases). Germline loops: CDR1 SNHLY, CDR2 FYNNEI. V was pared by 1 base and J by 8 bases, with 14 bases between. The CDR3 loop spans 14 amino acids. The CDR3 DNA reads as TGTGCCAGCAGTGAAGTGGGAGACAGCGGCGAAGCTTTCTTT. Residues: CASSEVGDSGEAFF.